This T cell receptor beta chain comes out of a study of T cells after yellow fever vaccination. This clonotype has just a few counts. Germline CDR1 is SGHDN and CDR2 is FVKESK. This CDR3 is built from 16 residues. V lost 5 bases, J lost 1 base, and 15 bases lay in between. TCRdb re-analysed the 5' RACE reads in MiXCR, keeping a single row per CDR3 protein. The data contain nearly 300,000 distinct CDR3 sequences, roughly 9% of them singletons. The source is a man between 18 and 35 years old who received the YFV17D yellow fever vaccine. V gene TRBV14 combines with J gene TRBJ1-3, with D unclear. Sample: CD4+ T cells sorted from PBMCs, taken 5 days after the yellow fever booster vaccination. The CDR3 spells CASSKFRSGSGNTIYF. In DNA, the CDR3 is TGTGCCAGCAGCAAGTTCCGGTCGGGATCTGGAAACACCATATATTTT.